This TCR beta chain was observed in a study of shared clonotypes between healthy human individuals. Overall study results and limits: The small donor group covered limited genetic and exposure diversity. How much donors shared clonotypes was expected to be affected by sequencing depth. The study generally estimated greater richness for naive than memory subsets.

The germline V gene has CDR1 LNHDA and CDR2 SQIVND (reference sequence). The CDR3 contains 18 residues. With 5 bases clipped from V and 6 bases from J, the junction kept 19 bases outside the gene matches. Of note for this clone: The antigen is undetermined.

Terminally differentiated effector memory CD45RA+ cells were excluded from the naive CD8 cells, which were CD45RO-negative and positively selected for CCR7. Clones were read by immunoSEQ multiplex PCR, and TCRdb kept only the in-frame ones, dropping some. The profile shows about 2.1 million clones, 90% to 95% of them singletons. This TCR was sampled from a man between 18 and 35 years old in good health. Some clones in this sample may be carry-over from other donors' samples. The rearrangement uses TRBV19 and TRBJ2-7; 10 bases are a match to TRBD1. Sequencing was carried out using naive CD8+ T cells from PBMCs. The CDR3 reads CASSWKSHGGTGDIEQYF. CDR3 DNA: TGTGCCAGTAGTTGGAAGTCCCATGGGGGGACAGGGGATATCGAGCAGTACTTC.